This T cell receptor (beta chain) stems from a study of blood T cell repertoires in COVID-19. V trimming: 6 bases; J trimming: 6 bases; junction bases outside the gene matches: 12. This CDR3 contains 14 residues. Germline V CDR1 and CDR2: SQVTM, ANQGSEA. Per the original data handling: Amplification from reference gene primers served as the basis for estimated nucleated cell counts. Sequencing was performed with immunoSEQ multiplex PCR; in TCRdb, only in-frame clones are kept and a portion is missing. That table gives V, J and clone size, and the DNA gave D and trimming. The sample holds 300,000 to 350,000 clones, about 87% seen once.

The chain joins TRBV29-1 to TRBJ2-7; TRBD1 agrees at 9 bases. The sequence came from a man in his thirties or forties who had recovered from COVID-19. Sequenced: PBMCs or T cells enriched from blood (not recorded which). The CDR3 sequence: CSVRTGATSGEQYF. In DNA form, the CDR3 reads TGCAGCGTCCGGACAGGGGCGACGTCCGGCGAGCAGTACTTC.